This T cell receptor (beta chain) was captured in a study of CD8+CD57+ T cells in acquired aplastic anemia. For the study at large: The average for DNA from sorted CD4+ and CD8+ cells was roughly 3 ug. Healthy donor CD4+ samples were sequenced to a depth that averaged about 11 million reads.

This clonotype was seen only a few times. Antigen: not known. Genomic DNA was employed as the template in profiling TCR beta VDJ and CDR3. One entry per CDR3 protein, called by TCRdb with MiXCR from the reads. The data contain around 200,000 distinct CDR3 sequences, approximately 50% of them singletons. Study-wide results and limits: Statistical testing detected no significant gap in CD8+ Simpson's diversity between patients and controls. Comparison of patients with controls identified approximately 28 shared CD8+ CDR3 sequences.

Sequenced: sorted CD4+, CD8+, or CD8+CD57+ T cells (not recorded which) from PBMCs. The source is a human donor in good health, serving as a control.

CDR3 protein: CASSKQGGQPQYF. DNA for the CDR3: TGTGCCAGCAGCAAACAGGGAGGACAGCCCCAGTACTTC. The chain uses TRBV7-2 and TRBJ2-5; the D call may be TRBD1 or TRBD2 (6 bases each). This CDR3 spans 13 amino acids. Between the trimmed V and J ends, which lost 5 bases and 9 bases, there was a span of 16 bases. CDR1 SGHTA and CDR2 FQGNSA come from the germline V gene.